This TCR beta chain was sequenced in a study of cytomegalovirus exposure and HLA in healthy donors. General study findings and limits: Later analysis suggested links between common viral pathogens and several top significant clusters.

Points on this clone: Its antigen remains unknown.

The PCR used 60 Vbeta and 13 Jbeta primers. Libraries were prepared by immunoSEQ multiplex PCR; TCRdb keeps only in-frame clonotypes and omits some of them. The sample includes more than 150,000 clones, 65% to 85% seen only once; the top ten take 1% to 1.5%. This receptor was identified in a man aged 50-60 years in good health and CMV-seropositive. The sequenced sample consisted of PBMCs.

The CDR3 coding sequence is TGTGCCAGCAGCGGGAGACTAGCGGGGAACAATGAGCAGTTCTTC. Residues: CASSGRLAGNNEQFF. V is TRBV7-2 and J is TRBJ2-1, with 11 positions matching TRBD2. The CDR3 contains 15 residues. J was trimmed by 5 bases and V by 5 bases; bases with no gene match: 5. CDR1 is SGHTA and CDR2 is FQGNSA in the germline V gene.